The 20 T cell receptor beta chains below all came from one sample that was sequenced in a study of metastatic and nonmetastatic thyroid tumors. None of the patients had undergone any treatment ahead of thyroid surgery. TCRdb reanalyzed the PCR reads via MiXCR. The data show some 23,000 clones, approximately 11% seen once. Sample: blood. These receptors were taken from a female donor with papillary thyroid cancer or a benign thyroid nodule (not recorded which). Some clones in this sample may be carry-over from other donors' samples.

This clone was counted many times. J is TRBJ2-3 and V is TRBV9, with 8 bases lining up with TRBD1. V was pared by 3 bases and J by 2 bases, with 5 bases of the junction left unmatched. Germline CDR1 and CDR2: SGDLS and YYNGEE. The CDR3 loop spans 15 amino acids. The CDR3 coding sequence is TGTGCCAGCAGCGCCCAGGGGGCGAACACAGATACGCAGTATTTT. This encodes CASSAQGANTDTQYF.

To note about this clone: Without the conserved terminal phenylalanine or tryptophan, this CDR3 likely stems from a read error. The limits of the CDR3 on the DNA are not certain, so only TCRdb's listed CDR3 is given. The chain couples TRBV7-2 to TRBJ2-7; the table's TRBD2 call for D was not verified on the DNA. Germline loops: CDR1 SGHTA, CDR2 FQGNSA. The CDR3 extends over 13 residues, inclusive of both ends. This CDR3 reads CASSFLGDYEHYS.

The V gene is TRBV19, the J gene TRBJ1-3, with 8 bases that match TRBD1. Trimming at V came to 5 bases and at J to 0 bases, leaving 9 bases not matched to a gene. The length of the CDR3 is 17 residues. CDR1 and CDR2 from the germline V gene are LNHDA and SQIVND (reference sequence). The CDR3 is CASSATGTGGSGNTIYF. The CDR3 DNA follows: TGTGCCAGTAGTGCCACCGGGACAGGCGGCTCTGGAAACACCATATATTTT. Complete variable domain (other parts from reference TRBV19 and TRBJ1-3): DGGITQSPKYLFRKEGQNVTLSCEQNLNHDAMYWYRQDPGQGLRLIYYSQIVNDFQKGDIAEGYSVSREKKESFPLTVTSAQKNPTAFYLCASSATGTGGSGNTIYFGEGSWLTVV.

By share of the sample, this clone is medium-sized. V is TRBV28 and J is TRBJ1-6; a possible D gene is TRBD1 (5 bases). With 2 bases removed from V and 11 bases from J, the gap between germline ends came to 16 bases. This CDR3 contains 15 residues. Germline CDR1 and CDR2: MDHEN and SYDVKM. CDR3 sequence (DNA): TGTGCCAGCAGTTTAAGTGGAGGGGCCGGCACACCCCTCCACTTT. Residues: CASSLSGGAGTPLHF.

Many counts were recorded for this clone. The chain is built from TRBV28 and TRBJ2-1; 10 bases match TRBD2. Trimming at V came to 4 bases and at J to 5 bases, leaving 8 bases not matched to a gene. CDR1 and CDR2 (germline): MDHEN, SYDVKM. This CDR3 region has 16 residues. The CDR3 sequence is CASSSPVAGGHNEQFF. The CDR3 nucleotides read TGTGCCAGCAGTTCCCCGGTAGCGGGAGGTCACAATGAGCAGTTCTTC.

This clone was counted between two and nine times. The chain is built from TRBV19 and TRBJ1-2, with D possibly matching TRBD1 (6 bases). Germline CDR1 LNHDA, CDR2 SQIVND (reference sequence). This CDR3 contains 14 residues. Trimming pared 6 bases from V and 4 bases from J, leaving 15 bases between. DNA of the CDR3: TGTGCCAGTAGGGGACGCCAGGGGAGCTATGGCTACACCTTC. Its protein is CASRGRQGSYGYTF.

A few counts support this clone. Here the CDR3 omits its conserved ending phenylalanine or tryptophan, so a read error is the likely source. The rearrangement uses TRBV6-8 and TRBJ1-1, with unresolved D. CDR1 is MNHGY and CDR2 is SAAAGT in the germline V gene. The CDR3 totals 13 residues. V lost 6 bases and J lost 1, with 9 bases in between. In DNA, the CDR3 is TGTGCCAGCAGCCCTAGAGGGAACACTGAAGCTTTCTCT. Translated, it gives CASSPRGNTEAFS.

This clone was seen many times. The CDR3 coding sequence is TGTGCCAGCAGTCTCCTGAGGTGGGGCACCGGGGAGCTGTTTTTT. Translation gives CASSLLRWGTGELFF. This chain uses TRBV7-8 with TRBJ2-2; no clear D. Germline assignment: CDR1 SGHVS and CDR2 FQNEAQ. V dropped 6 bases and J dropped 4 bases, with 15 bases sitting between them. The CDR3 length is 15 residues.

This clone came up a few times. The chain combines TRBV18 with TRBJ2-1; 12 bases fit TRBD2. V lost 2 bases and J lost 7; bases outside the gene matches: 9. The CDR3 sequence is 17 residues long. Germline V gene data show CDR1 as KGHSH and CDR2 as LQKENI. The CDR3 DNA sequence: TGTGCCAGCTCACCATCTGCTAGCGGGAGGGTCGGGAATGAGCAGTTCTTC. It is translated as CASSPSASGRVGNEQFF.

There are many counts of this clone. V and J are TRBV2 and TRBJ1-3, with D tentatively TRBD1 (5 bases). This CDR3 is 14 amino acids long. Trimming removed 5 bases at V and 2 bases at J, with 10 bases between. Germline CDR1 and CDR2: SNHLY and FYNNEI. The CDR3 loop is CASSMGRAGNTIYF. CDR3 nucleotides: TGTGCCAGCAGTATGGGCAGGGCTGGAAACACCATATATTTT.

The sample holds many counts of this clone. The CDR3 sequence is CASSLYGGTNEKLFF. The DNA of the CDR3 is TGTGCCAGCAGCTTATACGGCGGAACTAATGAAAAACTGTTTTTT. This rearrangement joins TRBV7-2 to TRBJ1-4; D remains unclear. The CDR3 runs to 15 residues. V gave up 2 bases and J gave up 1 base, with 8 bases separating them. Germline V CDR1 and CDR2: SGHTA, FQGNSA.

This clone was seen many times. CDR3 protein: CASSLGLGPETQYF. CDR3 bases: TGTGCCAGCAGCTTGGGATTGGGTCCGGAGACCCAGTACTTC. The chain is built from TRBV7-9 and TRBJ2-5; no definite D call. Germline V gene data show CDR1 as SEHNR and CDR2 as FQNEAQ (reference sequence). This CDR3 region has 14 residues. V was pared by 3 bases and J by 5 bases, with 13 bases between.

Worth noting for this clone: A read error is possible here, since a much larger clone lies one base away. The rearrangement uses TRBV20-1 and TRBJ2-5, with TRBD1 as a possible D gene (6 bases). From germline, CDR1 is DFQATT and CDR2 SNEGSKA (reference sequence). With 8 bases removed from V and 4 bases from J, the gap between germline ends came to 23 bases. The length of the CDR3 is 15 residues. The CDR3 coding sequence is TGCAGTTCTTTCAACAGGGTTGGGGTTGGAGAGACCCAGTACTTC. It codes for CSSFNRVGVGETQYF.

This clone has just a few counts. The chain uses TRBV20-1 and TRBJ2-5; no clear D gene. Germline V gene sequence: CDR1 DFQATT, CDR2 SNEGSKA (reference sequence). V lost 6 bases and J lost 5, with 7 bases in between. The CDR3 length is 10 residues. This chain's CDR3 is CSARLETQYF. In DNA form, the CDR3 reads TGCAGTGCCCGCCTGGAGACCCAGTACTTC.

This clone has ten or more counts. This rearrangement joins TRBV7-6 to TRBJ2-3; D is ambiguous. The CDR3 has 13 residues. Trimming pared 11 bases from V and 4 bases from J, leaving 16 bases between. Germline V gene sequence: CDR1 SGHVS, CDR2 FNYEAQ. CDR3 nucleotide sequence: TGTGCCCTGTTTGCCGGATTTCCAGATACGCAGTATTTT. Amino acids: CALFAGFPDTQYF.

CDR3 sequence: CASSPAGPLYEQYF. The CDR3 DNA sequence: TGTGCCAGCTCACCAGCGGGCCCGCTCTACGAGCAGTACTTC. The chain carries TRBV18 and TRBJ2-7; possibly TRBD2 for D (5 bases). V was trimmed by 2 bases and J by 3 bases, leaving 11 bases between them. The CDR3 totals 14 residues. Germline loops: CDR1 KGHSH, CDR2 LQKENI.

This clone appeared many times. The chain joins TRBV5-1 to TRBJ2-7, with 9 bases lining up with TRBD2. Germline V lookup: CDR1 SGHRS, CDR2 YFSETQ. The length of the CDR3 is 14 residues. The junction had 6 bases not matched to a gene; V was cut back by 4 bases and J by 4 bases. The CDR3 spells CASSPLAGIYEQYF. CDR3 coding DNA: TGCGCCAGCAGCCCTCTAGCGGGGATATACGAGCAGTACTTC.

The chain couples TRBV11-2 to TRBJ2-3, with TRBD2 matching 10 bases. The V segment lost 1 base and the J segment 5 bases; nucleotides outside the gene matches: 3. This CDR3 is 15 amino acids long. Germline CDR1 reads SGHAT; CDR2 reads FQNNGV. As DNA, the CDR3 is TGTGCCAGCAGCTTAGTAGCGGGAGGTGAAGATACGCAGTATTTT. Residues: CASSLVAGGEDTQYF. The whole variable domain, remainder taken from reference TRBV11-2 and TRBJ2-3, is EAGVAQSPRYKIIEKRQSVAFWCNPISGHATLYWYQQILGQGPKLLIQFQNNGVVDDSQLPKDRFSAERLKGVDSTLKIQPAKLEDSAVYLCASSLVAGGEDTQYFGPGTRLTVL.

At least ten counts were recorded for this clone. The V gene is TRBV7-2, the J gene TRBJ2-1; possibly TRBD1 or TRBD2 for D (6 bases each). V shed 8 bases and J shed 8 bases, with 22 bases lying between them. The CDR3 spans 15 residues. The germline V gene encodes CDR1 SGHTA and CDR2 FQGNSA. CDR3 amino acids: CASGGGTPLVDEQFF. CDR3 coding DNA: TGTGCCAGCGGAGGGGGGACCCCCTTAGTCGATGAGCAGTTCTTC.

V gene TRBV20-1 combines with J gene TRBJ2-7, with 8 bases fitting TRBD2. The CDR3 is 14 amino acids. Germline CDR1 and CDR2: DFQATT and SNEGSKA (reference sequence). Trimming took 4 bases from V and 2 from J; bases not matched to a gene: 7. The CDR3 DNA reads TGCAGTGCTAACCGAGCGGGAGCGGCCTACGAGCAGTACTTC. Encoded protein: CSANRAGAAYEQYF.